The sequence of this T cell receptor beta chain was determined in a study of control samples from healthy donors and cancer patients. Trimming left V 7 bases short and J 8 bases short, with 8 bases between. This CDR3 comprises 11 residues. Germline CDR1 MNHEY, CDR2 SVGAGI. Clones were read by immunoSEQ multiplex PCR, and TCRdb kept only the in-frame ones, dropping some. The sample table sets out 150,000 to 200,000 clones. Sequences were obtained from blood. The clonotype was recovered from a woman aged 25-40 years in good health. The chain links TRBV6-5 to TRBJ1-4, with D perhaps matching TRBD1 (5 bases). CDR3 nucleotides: TGTGCCAGCATGGGGGGGGAAAAACTGTTTTTT. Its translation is CASMGGEKLFF.